This is a list of T cell receptor beta chains from one sample in a study of blood T cell repertoires in COVID-19. Data came from immunoSEQ multiplex PCR; TCRdb stores just in-frame clones and leaves some out. The repertoire holds 150,000 to 180,000 clones, with over 60% as singletons. Material: peripheral blood. These receptor sequences come from a man older than 75 with acute or convalescent COVID-19. Each CDR3 is given with its conserved first and last residue. The D gene is left open where the match is weak. Some rows have no size entry. The others give once, few or many, or a class for an expanded clone.

V	D	J	size	DNA	CDR3
TRBV6-5	TRBD1	TRBJ1-3	.	TGTGCCAGCGACAGGGGTGAGGGAAACACCATATATTTT	CASDRGEGNTIYF
TRBV27	TRBD1	TRBJ1-5	few	TGTGCCAGTAAAGGACAGGGTGACTATCAGCCCCAGCATTTT	CASKGQGDYQPQHF
TRBV28	.	TRBJ2-1	.	TGTGCCAGCAGTCGATTGGAACTAAGCTCCTACAATGAGCAGTTCTTC	CASSRLELSSYNEQFF
TRBV27	.	TRBJ1-1	.	TGTGCCAGCAGTCCCCAGGACAGTATGAACACTGAAGCTTTCTTT	CASSPQDSMNTEAFF
TRBV11-1	TRBD1	TRBJ1-2	.	TGTGCCAGCAGCTTATCCCAGGGGGCGTATGGCTACACCTTC	CASSLSQGAYGYTF
TRBV5-1	TRBD1	TRBJ2-1	.	TGCGCCAGCAGCTTGGTAGGACAGGGGGCATCCTACAATGAGCAGTTCTTC	CASSLVGQGASYNEQFF
TRBV10-1	.	TRBJ2-5	.	TGCGCCAGCAGCAGGACTGTACAAGAGACCCAGTACTTC	CASSRTVQETQYF
TRBV5-4	TRBD1	TRBJ2-7	once	TGTGCCAGCAGGCCGGGACAGGGGACCTCCTACGAGCAGTACTTC	CASRPGQGTSYEQYF
TRBV29-1	TRBD1	TRBJ2-7	.	TGCAGCGTTGGACAGGGGTACTACGAGCAGTACTTC	CSVGQGYYEQYF
TRBV5-1	TRBD2	TRBJ2-4	.	TGCGCCAGCAGCCGGACTAGCGATACCAAAAACATTCAGTACTTC	CASSRTSDTKNIQYF
TRBV10-3	.	TRBJ2-7	.	TGTGCCAGCGCCGGGACTCAGGCGCTCGAGCAGTACTTC	CASAGTQALEQYF
TRBV2	TRBD2	TRBJ2-5	.	TGTGCCAGCAGTGTCGGACTAGCGGGGGGGGAGACCCAGTACTTC	CASSVGLAGGETQYF
TRBV6-5	TRBD1	TRBJ1-6	once	TGTGCCAGCAGTTACTCGAAGGGGGCGCAGAATTCACCCCTCCACTTT	CASSYSKGAQNSPLHF
TRBV10-3	.	TRBJ2-7	.	TGTGCCATCAGTGGAGGGCAGGACGAGCAGTACTTC	CAISGGQDEQYF
TRBV21-1	.	TRBJ1-2	many	TGTGCCAGCAGCCCCACCCCGGACAGGGGGCCGAGTGGCTACACCTTC	CASSPTPDRGPSGYTF
TRBV9	TRBD1	TRBJ1-3	.	TGTGCCAGCAGCGTTACGGGGACAGGGTCCGGAAACACCATATATTTT	CASSVTGTGSGNTIYF
TRBV19	.	TRBJ2-5	.	TGTGCCAGTAGTATACGGGGATCGGAGACCCAGTACTTC	CASSIRGSETQYF
TRBV6-5	.	TRBJ1-4	once	TGTGCCAGCAGTTACTCGCAGGGGTTGTCTAATGAAAAACTGTTTTTT	CASSYSQGLSNEKLFF
TRBV30	.	TRBJ1-1	.	TGTGCCTGGACTGCACCGGCGGGCCCTGAAGCTTTCTTT	CAWTAPAGPEAFF
TRBV3-1/TRBV3-2	TRBD1	TRBJ1-2	.	TGTGCCAGCAGCCAGCAAGGGGGCGCCTCCCCTGGCTACACCTTC	CASSQQGGASPGYTF
TRBV11-2	.	TRBJ2-7	once	TGTGCCAGCAGGGACCGTTTAGACAGCTACGAGCAGTACTTC	CASRDRLDSYEQYF
TRBV19	TRBD1	TRBJ1-2	.	TGTGCCAGTAGTTTCGACCCAGGGGGCGCATCCTATGGCTACACCTTC	CASSFDPGGASYGYTF
TRBV20-1	.	TRBJ1-4	.	TGCAGTGCTAGTCCGGGGGGACCAGAAAAACTGTTTTTT	CSASPGGPEKLFF
TRBV18	TRBD1	TRBJ1-1	few	TGTGCCAGCTCACCCGACCCAGGACAGGGGCTGAACACTGAAGCTTTCTTT	CASSPDPGQGLNTEAFF
TRBV27	TRBD1	TRBJ2-3	once	TGTGCCAGCACTCCGGGACAGGGGTTCGGCACAGATACGCAGTATTTT	CASTPGQGFGTDTQYF
TRBV27	.	TRBJ2-5	.	TGTGCCAGCAGCCCCTGGGGGGGCAACCGGGAGACCCAGTACTTC	CASSPWGGNRETQYF
TRBV6-1	.	TRBJ1-1	.	TGTGCCAGCAGTGACCACAGGCGCACAAGCACTGAAGCTTTCTTT	CASSDHRRTSTEAFF
TRBV6-5	TRBD2	TRBJ2-3	.	TGTGCCAGCAAAACAAGCGGGAACACAGATACGCAGTATTTT	CASKTSGNTDTQYF
TRBV24-1	.	TRBJ1-5	once	TGTGCCACCAGTGATCGACAGAGCAATCAGCCCCAGCATTTT	CATSDRQSNQPQHF
TRBV28	.	TRBJ1-1	.	TGTGCCATCGAGGGGGTCATGAACACTGAAGCTTTCTTT	CAIEGVMNTEAFF
TRBV7-9	.	TRBJ1-2	.	TGTGCCAGTCAACCCCAGGCAGGGTCGGACTATGGCTACACCTTC	CASQPQAGSDYGYTF
TRBV3-1/TRBV3-2	TRBD1	TRBJ2-7	.	TGTGCCAGCAGCCCGTGGACAGGGGACTACGAGCAGTACTTC	CASSPWTGDYEQYF
TRBV7-8	.	TRBJ2-3	.	TGTGCCAGCAGCTTTAGCCTCCTGGTAGATACGCAGTATTTT	CASSFSLLVDTQYF
TRBV11-2	TRBD1	TRBJ1-2	.	TGTGCCAGCAGCCGTCCCGGGACAGGGAGCTATGGCTACACCTTC	CASSRPGTGSYGYTF